This passage covers 20 T cell receptor beta chains from one sample sequenced in a study of blood T cell repertoires in COVID-19. TCRdb's copy holds only in-frame clones and misses some; the assay was immunoSEQ multiplex PCR. This sample has about 200,000 clones, with about 85% found just once. Input material: peripheral blood. The source of these receptors is an elderly woman with acute or convalescent COVID-19.

The chain links TRBV7-2 to TRBJ1-3; the D gene is possibly TRBD1 (5 bases). The V gene lost 0 bases and the J gene lost 8 bases, with 17 bases spanning the gap. Germline CDR1 is SGHTA and CDR2 is FQGNSA. The CDR3 loop spans 16 amino acids. This CDR3 reads CASSLALGQGTDTIYF. In nucleotides, the CDR3 is TGTGCCAGCAGCTTAGCGCTCGGCCAGGGAACCGACACCATATATTTT.

The chain has TRBV4-3 and TRBJ2-7; D may be TRBD2 (5 bases). Germline V gene data show CDR1 as LGHNA and CDR2 as YSLEER. The V and J ends lost 0 bases and 2 bases respectively, with 17 bases between them. The CDR3 runs to 17 residues. CDR3 sequence: CASSQELRGRRPYEQYF. DNA of the CDR3: TGCGCCAGCAGCCAAGAGCTCCGCGGTCGGAGGCCCTACGAGCAGTACTTC.

As DNA, the CDR3 is TGTGCCAGCACCGGGGGATCGAACACCATATATTTT. Protein sequence: CASTGGSNTIYF. The chain uses TRBV6-1 and TRBJ1-3, with D maybe TRBD1 (5 bases). Per the germline V gene, CDR1 is MNHNS and CDR2 is SASEGT. The CDR3 has 12 residues. Trimming removed 7 bases from V and 7 bases from J, with 11 bases in between.

The genes are TRBV5-1 and TRBJ1-5; D may be TRBD1 (6 bases). Per germline, CDR1 SGHRS and CDR2 YFSETQ. The CDR3 has 13 amino acids. V lost 1 base and J lost 9, with 11 bases in between. CDR3 sequence reads: CASSLQGSWPQHF. The CDR3 nucleotides are TGCGCCAGCAGCTTGCAGGGGAGTTGGCCCCAGCATTTT. The variable domain in full, completed from reference TRBV5-1 and TRBJ1-5, reads KAGVTQTPRYLIKTRGQQVTLSCSPISGHRSVSWYQQTPGQGLQFLFEYFSETQRNKGNFPGRFSGRQFSNSRSEMNVSTLELGDSALYLCASSLQGSWPQHFGDGTRLSIL.

The chain couples TRBV5-4 to TRBJ1-2, with a weak D call TRBD1 (5 bases). From germline, CDR1 is SGHNT and CDR2 YYREEE (reference sequence). The CDR3 runs to 13 residues. V was cut by 4 bases and J by 4 bases, with 11 bases left in between. CDR3 region: CASSQDRIYGYTF. The CDR3 DNA follows: TGTGCCAGCAGCCAAGACAGAATCTATGGCTACACCTTC. Complete variable domain (other parts from reference TRBV5-4 and TRBJ1-2): ETGVTQSPTHLIKTRGQQVTLRCSSQSGHNTVSWYQQALGQGPQFIFQYYREEENGRGNFPPRFSGLQFPNYSSELNVNALELDDSALYLCASSQDRIYGYTFGSGTRLTVV.

V usage is TRBV18 and J usage is TRBJ1-2, with no clear D. Deletions cut 6 bases from V and 2 bases from J, with 10 bases between. CDR3 size: 13 residues. The germline CDR1 and CDR2 sequences are KGHSH and LQKENI. The CDR3 is CASSSGENYGYTF. The CDR3 DNA reads as TGTGCCAGCTCCTCGGGAGAGAACTATGGCTACACCTTC. Based on the CDR3 plus reference TRBV18 and TRBJ1-2, the full variable domain is NAGVMQNPRHLVRRRGQEARLRCSPMKGHSHVYWYRQLPEEGLKFMVYLQKENIIDESGMPKERFSAEFPKEGPSILRIQQVVRGDSAAYFCASSSGENYGYTFGSGTRLTVV.

The chain recombines TRBV7-8 with TRBJ2-7, with D perhaps matching TRBD1 (6 bases). CDR3 size: 13 residues. Germline CDR1 and CDR2: SGHVS and FQNEAQ. Between the trimmed V and J ends, which lost 6 bases and 7 bases, there was a span of 16 bases. In DNA form, the CDR3 reads TGTGCCAGCAGTACAGGGCCGGGTACGGAGCAGTACTTC. Translation gives CASSTGPGTEQYF.

The V gene is TRBV29-1, the J gene TRBJ2-1, with 10 bases aligning to TRBD1. Germline V lookup: CDR1 SQVTM, CDR2 ANQGSEA. The V gene end was trimmed by 6 bases and the J gene end by 4 bases; junction bases not matched to a gene: 6. The CDR3 extends over 14 amino acids. The CDR3 nucleotides are TGCAGCGTGCGGGGACAGGGGTTATACAATGAGCAGTTCTTC. Translation gives CSVRGQGLYNEQFF.

This sequence joins TRBV24-1 and TRBJ2-2; 7 bases are shared with TRBD1. This CDR3 has 15 residues. Trimming at V came to 2 bases and at J to 6 bases, leaving 5 bases not matched to a gene. Germline-derived CDR1 and CDR2 are KGHDR and SFDVKD. CDR3 in amino acids: CATSDYYRGAGELFF. The CDR3 nucleotides are TGTGCCACCAGTGATTACTACAGGGGAGCCGGGGAGCTGTTTTTT.

The chain couples TRBV6-2 or TRBV6-3 to TRBJ2-7; TRBD1 is a possible D gene (5 bases). There are 15 residues in the CDR3. The germline gives CDR1 MNHEY, CDR2 SVGEGT. The V and J ends lost 0 bases and 2 bases respectively, with 11 bases between them. Here the CDR3 DNA reads TGTGCCAGCAGTTACTCGACGGCAGGGACCTACGAGCAGTACTTC. This translates into CASSYSTAGTYEQYF.

This chain uses TRBV28 with TRBJ1-2, with TRBD1 matching over 7 bases. Germline lookup yields CDR1 MDHEN and CDR2 SYDVKM. The ends lost 7 bases at V and 13 bases at J; junction bases unmatched: 9. The CDR3 consists of 11 residues. Written as DNA, the CDR3 is TGTGCCAGCACTGGACAGGACTTGGTCACCTTC. Protein: CASTGQDLVTF.

The V gene is TRBV5-1, the J gene TRBJ1-4; D is unclear. Germline assignment: CDR1 SGHRS and CDR2 YFSETQ. There are 14 residues in the CDR3. The germline V and J ends were trimmed by 0 bases and 6 bases, with 9 bases remaining between them. This chain's CDR3 is CASSLGHIYEKLFF. DNA for the CDR3: TGCGCCAGCAGCTTGGGACACATTTATGAAAAACTGTTTTTT.

J is TRBJ1-1 and V is TRBV27; tentative D call: TRBD1 (6 bases). In germline, CDR1 is MNHEY, CDR2 SMNVEV (reference sequence). The CDR3 is 14 residues long. Trimming removed 6 bases at V and 1 base at J, with 12 bases between. CDR3 region: CASRPRGRNTEAFF. The DNA of the CDR3 is TGTGCCAGCAGGCCCAGGGGCCGGAACACTGAAGCTTTCTTT.

The sample holds a few counts of this clone. The chain employs TRBV7-2 and TRBJ2-1; 11 bases are shared with TRBD2. After removal of 5 bases from V and 7 bases from J, the junction contained 13 bases not matched to a gene. CDR3 size: 17 residues. Germline V gives CDR1 SGHTA, CDR2 FQGNSA. The CDR3 sequence is CASSPTQTSGSWNEQFF. In DNA form, the CDR3 reads TGTGCCAGCAGCCCGACCCAAACTAGCGGGAGTTGGAATGAGCAGTTCTTC.

The chain links TRBV9 to TRBJ2-5; 7 bases fit TRBD2. Germline loops: CDR1 SGDLS, CDR2 YYNGEE. The CDR3 is 14 amino acids. Trimming cost V 7 bases and J 5 bases; bases outside gene matches: 11. CDR3 nucleotide sequence: TGTGCCAGCGGGAGCGGGGCCCCTGGGGAGACCCAGTACTTC. Amino acid sequence: CASGSGAPGETQYF.

The chain employs TRBV15 and TRBJ1-3, with D uncertain. Trimming removed 0 bases from V and 8 bases from J, with 11 bases in between. CDR1 LNHNV and CDR2 YYDKDF come from the germline V gene (reference sequence). This CDR3 has 14 residues. CDR3 sequence: CATSRDLYRDTIYF. DNA for the CDR3: TGTGCCACCAGCAGAGATCTATACCGGGACACCATATATTTT.

This sequence joins TRBV2 and TRBJ1-1; possibly TRBD1 for D (5 bases). CDR1 is SNHLY and CDR2 is FYNNEI in the germline V gene. Trimming stripped 1 base from V and 10 bases from J, with 13 bases between. The CDR3 contains 13 residues. The CDR3 nucleotides are TGTGCCAGCAGTGAAGAGCAGGGAGGGAGAGCTTTCTTT. This translates into CASSEEQGGRAFF. Supplemented by reference TRBV2 and TRBJ1-1, the full variable domain reads EPEVTQTPSHQVTQMGQEVILRCVPISNHLYFYWYRQILGQKVEFLVSFYNNEISEKSEIFDDQFSVERPDGSNFTLKIRSTKLEDSAMYFCASSEEQGGRAFFGQGTRLTVV.

Written as DNA, the CDR3 is TGTGCCAGCAGCGCACCGGGACAGGGAGTGGGGGCAGAGACCCAGTACTTC. Encoded protein: CASSAPGQGVGAETQYF. V and J are TRBV4-2 and TRBJ2-5; 9 nucleotides agree with TRBD1. CDR3 length equals 17 residues. The V and J ends lost 5 bases and 4 bases, in that order; junction bases with no gene match: 14. Germline V gives CDR1 LGHNA, CDR2 YNFKEQ.

V is TRBV19 and J is TRBJ2-3; maybe TRBD1 (6 bases). V was trimmed by 3 bases and J by 6 bases, leaving 16 bases between them. The CDR3 sequence is 15 residues long. CDR1 and CDR2 from the germline V gene are LNHDA and SQIVND (reference sequence). This CDR3 reads CASSIQSGASDTQYF. DNA of the CDR3: TGTGCCAGTAGTATCCAGTCAGGGGCCTCGGATACGCAGTATTTT.

The rearrangement uses TRBV5-5 and TRBJ2-2, with 7 bases matching TRBD1. Losses at the gene ends were 0 bases for V and 5 bases for J; bases not matched to a gene: 7. The germline CDR1 and CDR2 sequences are SGHKS and YYEKEE (reference sequence). The CDR3 is 16 amino acids. CDR3 residues: CASSLVAGTATGELFF. The CDR3, as DNA: TGTGCCAGCAGCTTGGTAGCTGGGACAGCAACCGGGGAGCTGTTTTTT.